The 29 T cell receptor beta chains presented below share a single source sample, sequenced in a study of OX40 agonist ivuxolimab in advanced cancers. Sequencing used immunoSEQ multiplex PCR; TCRdb keeps in-frame clones, though not all of them. The data contain around 41,000 clones, 85% to 90% of them singletons. Specimen: CD4+ or CD8+ T cells sorted from blood, collected in a trial of the OX40 agonist ivuxolimab. The receptor set was obtained from an adult with an advanced solid tumor such as melanoma, head and neck, liver or kidney cancer.

This clone was detected only a few times. A far larger clone is one nucleotide away, so this likely arose from a read error. V is TRBV4-2 and J is TRBJ2-1; D remains ambiguous. Trimming left V 0 bases short and J 2 bases short, with 8 bases between. This CDR3 region has 15 residues. Germline CDR1 LGHNA, CDR2 YNFKEQ. The DNA of the CDR3 is TGTGCCAGCAGCCAAGAGGCGCTGGCCTACAATGAGCAGTTCTTC. Encoded protein: CASSQEALAYNEQFF.

The V and J genes are TRBV19 and TRBJ2-1; tentatively, D is TRBD1 or TRBD2 (5 bases each). Trimming left V 2 bases short and J 8 bases short, with 13 bases between. Per germline, CDR1 LNHDA and CDR2 SQIVND (reference sequence). The CDR3 sequence is 14 residues long. The CDR3 DNA sequence: TGTGCCAGTAGTATAATCCCCGGGGCCTATGAGCAGTTCTTC. As protein: CASSIIPGAYEQFF.

This chain joins TRBV19 and TRBJ1-1; D not resolved. V lost 5 bases and J 0 bases, leaving 13 bases between the germline ends. Germline V CDR1 and CDR2: LNHDA, SQIVND (reference sequence). CDR3 length: 15 amino acids. This chain's CDR3 is CASSGSLGMNTEAFF. DNA of the CDR3: TGTGCCAGTAGTGGGTCCTTGGGTATGAACACTGAAGCTTTCTTT.

Note on this clone: Germline is not matched at one junction end, which may reflect a read error. This specimen includes other DNA sequences encoding the same CDR3. V gene TRBV5-5 combines with J gene TRBJ2-2; 14 positions agree with TRBD2. The germline V gene has CDR1 SGHKS and CDR2 YYEKEE (reference sequence). This CDR3 comprises 17 residues. DNA of the CDR3: TGTGCCAGCAGTTTTGGACTAGCGGGAGGACGCACCGGGGAACTGTTTTTT. Protein sequence: CASSFGLAGGRTGELFF. Drawing the rest from reference TRBV5-5 and TRBJ2-2, the complete variable domain is DAGVTQSPTHLIKTRGQQVTLRCSPISGHKSVSWYQQVLGQGPQFIFQYYEKEERGRGNFPDRFSARQFPNYSSELNVNALLLGDSALYLCASSFGLAGGRTGELFFGEGSRLTVL.

The J gene is TRBJ1-6, the V gene TRBV19, with TRBD1 matching 8 bases. The germline V gene encodes CDR1 LNHDA and CDR2 SQIVND (reference sequence). The junction had 8 bases not matched to a gene; V was cut back by 8 bases and J by 8 bases. CDR3 length equals 14 residues. CDR3 nucleotides: TGTGCCAGTGGCCTGGACAGGGTTGATTCACCCCTCCACTTT. It translates to CASGLDRVDSPLHF.

This rearrangement joins TRBV7-9 to TRBJ1-1; D unclear. V was cut by 5 bases and J by 11 bases, with 15 bases left in between. This CDR3 has 12 amino acids. Germline-derived CDR1 and CDR2 are SEHNR and FQNEAQ (reference sequence). Here the CDR3 DNA reads TGTGCCAGCAGCCCCGGGCCTCTAGGGGCTTTCTTT. Its translation is CASSPGPLGAFF. Complete variable domain (other parts from reference TRBV7-9 and TRBJ1-1): DTGVSQNPRHKITKRGQNVTFRCDPISEHNRLYWYRQTLGQGPEFLTYFQNEAQLEKSRLLSDRFSAERPKGSFSTLEIQRTEQGDSAMYLCASSPGPLGAFFGQGTRLTVV.

The chain combines TRBV30 with TRBJ2-7; no definite D call. From germline, CDR1 is GTSNPN and CDR2 SVGIG (reference sequence). V was trimmed by 1 base and J by 9 bases, leaving 10 bases between them. The CDR3 has 11 residues. The CDR3 loop is CAWSELEGQYF. CDR3 DNA: TGTGCCTGGAGTGAGTTGGAAGGGCAGTACTTC.

This clone is a singleton in its sample. V usage is TRBV13 and J usage is TRBJ2-3; D is unresolved. CDR1 PRHDT and CDR2 FYEKMQ come from the germline V gene (reference sequence). Trimming stripped 3 bases from V and 2 bases from J, with 12 bases between. The CDR3 runs 15 residues. CDR3 region: CASSFSGYVTDTQYF. The CDR3 DNA is TGTGCCAGCAGCTTTTCAGGCTATGTCACAGATACGCAGTATTTT.

The chain combines TRBV19 with TRBJ1-5; TRBD1 might be the D (5 bases). V lost 4 bases, J lost 0 bases, and 10 bases lay in between. Germline V gene data show CDR1 as LNHDA and CDR2 as SQIVND (reference sequence). This CDR3 spans 15 amino acids. The CDR3 protein is CASSTRQFSNQPQHF. CDR3 sequence (DNA): TGTGCCAGTAGTACCAGACAGTTTAGCAATCAGCCCCAGCATTTT.

This sequence joins TRBV27 and TRBJ1-2; possible D gene TRBD1, 5 bases. Germline values: CDR1 MNHEY, CDR2 SMNVEV (reference sequence). V was shortened by 6 bases and J by 3 bases, with 17 bases between the two germline ends. The CDR3 is 15 residues long. In nucleotides, the CDR3 is TGTGCCAGCAGGCTGAGAGGGGCGAGGGACTATGGCTACACCTTC. This encodes CASRLRGARDYGYTF.

The rearrangement links TRBV6-5 to TRBJ1-2; no definite D call. The CDR3 is made up of 12 amino acids. Germline CDR1 is MNHEY and CDR2 is SVGAGI. Trimming left V 6 bases short and J 3 bases short, with 8 bases between. CDR3 DNA sequence: TGTGCCAGCAGCAACGGAGACTATGGCTACACCTTC. Amino acid sequence: CASSNGDYGYTF.

The chain uses TRBV28 and TRBJ1-4; no clear D. Germline V gene lookup returns CDR1 MDHEN and CDR2 SYDVKM. The ends were cut back, 7 bases at V and 8 bases at J, with 14 bases in the middle. The CDR3 spans 13 residues. CDR3 in DNA: TGTGCCAGCACCCTTGGGCATCGGGAAAAACTGTTTTTT. Protein product: CASTLGHREKLFF.

The rearrangement links TRBV27 to TRBJ1-2, with 8 bases fitting TRBD1. This CDR3 is built from 15 residues. V lost 1 base to trimming and J lost 6 bases; unmatched junction nucleotides: 7. The germline gives CDR1 MNHEY, CDR2 SMNVEV (reference sequence). The CDR3, as DNA: TGTGCCAGCAGTTTATTCCAGGGGGCGTTAAATGGCTACACCTTC. Its translation is CASSLFQGALNGYTF.

This chain joins TRBV29-1 and TRBJ2-2; D remains ambiguous. Germline V CDR1 and CDR2: SQVTM, ANQGSEA. V lost 4 bases and J lost 3, with 6 bases in between. CDR3 length equals 12 residues. The CDR3 spells CSVVGYTGELFF. The CDR3 DNA is TGCAGCGTTGTCGGGTACACCGGGGAGCTGTTTTTT.

The rearrangement links TRBV27 to TRBJ2-3, with 9 bases that match TRBD2. The germline V gene encodes CDR1 MNHEY and CDR2 SMNVEV (reference sequence). The ends lost 2 bases at V and 2 bases at J; junction bases unmatched: 11. The CDR3 loop spans 18 amino acids. CDR3 DNA sequence: TGTGCCAGCAGTTTAGGTGTAGGAGCGGGAGGTTACACAGATACGCAGTATTTT. This sequence encodes CASSLGVGAGGYTDTQYF.

This clone was seen a single time. The rearrangement links TRBV6-5 to TRBJ2-1; TRBD2 agrees at 10 bases. With 0 bases clipped from V and 9 bases from J, the junction kept 2 bases outside the gene matches. The CDR3 runs to 14 residues. The germline gives CDR1 MNHEY, CDR2 SVGAGI. CDR3 in amino acids: CASSYSGTSVEQFF. The CDR3 bases are TGTGCCAGCAGTTACTCGGGGACTAGCGTTGAGCAGTTCTTC.

This chain links TRBV7-6 with TRBJ2-1; 14 bases are shared with TRBD2. The CDR3 is made up of 16 amino acids. Germline V gives CDR1 SGHVS, CDR2 FNYEAQ. The V and J ends lost 5 bases and 14 bases, in that order; junction bases with no gene match: 14. This CDR3 reads CASSQSSGTSGREEFF. CDR3 bases: TGTGCCAGCAGCCAATCGTCCGGGACTAGCGGGAGAGAGGAGTTCTTC.

The table lists this clone with a few counts. J is TRBJ1-5 and V is TRBV27; D not resolved. The CDR3 is 14 residues long. Trimming stripped 0 bases from V and 1 base from J, with 4 bases between. CDR1 is MNHEY, CDR2 SMNVEV, per germline (reference sequence). CDR3: CASSLSGSNQPQHF. As DNA, the CDR3 is TGTGCCAGCAGTTTATCAGGGAGCAATCAGCCCCAGCATTTT.

This clone appeared once. V and J are TRBV19 and TRBJ2-7; D is uncertain. Germline values: CDR1 LNHDA, CDR2 SQIVND (reference sequence). CDR3 length: 15 amino acids. Trimming stripped 1 base from V and 2 bases from J, with 12 bases between. The chain's CDR3 is CASSIAGGETYEQYF. CDR3 DNA: TGTGCCAGTAGTATAGCCGGCGGAGAGACCTACGAGCAGTACTTC. Using reference TRBV19 and TRBJ2-7 for the parts outside the CDR3, the full variable domain is DGGITQSPKYLFRKEGQNVTLSCEQNLNHDAMYWYRQDPGQGLRLIYYSQIVNDFQKGDIAEGYSVSREKKESFPLTVTSAQKNPTAFYLCASSIAGGETYEQYFGPGTRLTVT.

The CDR3 bases are TGTGCCAGCAGCCCAGACAGGGCAGAGACCCAGTACTTC. Translation: CASSPDRAETQYF. The chain links TRBV6-5 to TRBJ2-5; TRBD1 aligns across 7 bases. Trimming took 6 bases from V and 4 from J; bases not matched to a gene: 5. The CDR3 covers 13 residues. From germline, CDR1 is MNHEY and CDR2 SVGAGI.

The rearrangement links TRBV7-9 to TRBJ2-2, with no clear D. The length of the CDR3 is 12 residues. Per the germline V gene, CDR1 is SEHNR and CDR2 is FQNEAQ (reference sequence). Trimming removed 4 bases from V and 3 bases from J, with 3 bases in between. The CDR3 region is CASSWYTGELFF. In DNA form, the CDR3 reads TGTGCCAGCAGCTGGTACACCGGGGAGCTGTTTTTT. The complete variable domain, with remaining parts taken from reference TRBV7-9 and TRBJ2-2, reads DTGVSQNPRHKITKRGQNVTFRCDPISEHNRLYWYRQTLGQGPEFLTYFQNEAQLEKSRLLSDRFSAERPKGSFSTLEIQRTEQGDSAMYLCASSWYTGELFFGEGSRLTVL.

J is TRBJ2-3 and V is TRBV21-1. TRBV21-1 is a recognized pseudogene. The CDR3 spans 15 residues. CDR3 protein: CASRSTTVMQDTQYF. The CDR3 DNA reads as TGTGCCAGCAGGAGCACTACAGTCATGCAAGATACGCAGTATTTT.

In the case of this clone: This likely traces to a read error, being one base from a far larger clone. The same CDR3 arises from other DNA sequences in this sample as well. The chain couples TRBV27 to TRBJ1-5, with a tentative D call TRBD1 (5 bases). V was clipped by 4 bases and J by 1 base, with 11 bases between them. Germline CDR1 reads MNHEY; CDR2 reads SMNVEV (reference sequence). The CDR3 is 15 residues long. The CDR3 coding sequence is TGTGCCAGCAGTTACTCTGGGGGGAGCAATCAGCCCCAGCATTTT. Its translation: CASSYSGGSNQPQHF.

The chain combines TRBV4-1 with TRBJ2-5, with 7 bases lining up with TRBD2. The ends lost 2 bases at V and 2 bases at J; junction bases unmatched: 2. Per the germline V gene, CDR1 is MGHRA and CDR2 is YSYEKL. The CDR3 spans 14 residues. The CDR3 is CASSQPGLQETQYF. In DNA form, the CDR3 reads TGCGCCAGCAGCCAACCGGGACTACAAGAGACCCAGTACTTC.

Turning to this clone: One end of the junction fails to match germline, which may point to a read error. The chain joins TRBV5-1 to TRBJ1-4; D is ambiguous. CDR3 size: 13 residues. Germline V gene lookup returns CDR1 SGHRS and CDR2 YFSETQ. The CDR3 reads CASSFLLNEKLFF. Written as DNA, the CDR3 is TGTGCCAGCTCCTTCCTACTTAATGAAAAACTGTTTTTT.

V is TRBV6-6 and J is TRBJ1-1; tentative D call: TRBD1 (5 bases). The CDR3 spans 14 residues. Per the germline V gene, CDR1 is MNHNY and CDR2 is SVGAGI (reference sequence). V shed 6 bases and J shed 1 base, with 12 bases lying between them. CDR3 coding DNA: TGTGCCAGCAGGGCCGGGGGAGGGAACACTGAAGCTTTCTTT. Amino acids: CASRAGGGNTEAFF.

This sequence joins TRBV19 and TRBJ2-2; D gene unclear. With 9 bases removed from V and 0 bases from J, the gap between germline ends came to 14 bases. Germline V gene lookup returns CDR1 LNHDA and CDR2 SQIVND (reference sequence). This CDR3 is built from 15 residues. CDR3 bases: TGTGCCAGCGAGGCCCCAGTTACGAACACCGGGGAGCTGTTTTTT. As protein: CASEAPVTNTGELFF.

The rearrangement links TRBV7-9 to TRBJ2-2; D remains unclear. Germline-derived CDR1 and CDR2 are SEHNR and FQNEAQ (reference sequence). V was trimmed by 5 bases and J by 5 bases, leaving 21 bases between them. The CDR3 totals 17 residues. CDR3 nucleotides: TGTGCCAGCAGCCTTCGACACCCTCTCTCCTCTACCGGGGAGCTGTTTTTT. Translation gives CASSLRHPLSSTGELFF. The full variable domain, rest sourced from reference TRBV7-9 and TRBJ2-2, is DTGVSQNPRHKITKRGQNVTFRCDPISEHNRLYWYRQTLGQGPEFLTYFQNEAQLEKSRLLSDRFSAERPKGSFSTLEIQRTEQGDSAMYLCASSLRHPLSSTGELFFGEGSRLTVL.

V usage is TRBV27 and J usage is TRBJ1-5; D is unclear. The germline V and J ends were trimmed by 6 bases and 7 bases, with 13 bases remaining between them. The CDR3 runs 13 residues. Germline lookup yields CDR1 MNHEY and CDR2 SMNVEV (reference sequence). The CDR3 sequence is CASSTSFGQPQHF. CDR3 bases: TGTGCCAGCAGCACTTCATTTGGGCAGCCCCAGCATTTT.